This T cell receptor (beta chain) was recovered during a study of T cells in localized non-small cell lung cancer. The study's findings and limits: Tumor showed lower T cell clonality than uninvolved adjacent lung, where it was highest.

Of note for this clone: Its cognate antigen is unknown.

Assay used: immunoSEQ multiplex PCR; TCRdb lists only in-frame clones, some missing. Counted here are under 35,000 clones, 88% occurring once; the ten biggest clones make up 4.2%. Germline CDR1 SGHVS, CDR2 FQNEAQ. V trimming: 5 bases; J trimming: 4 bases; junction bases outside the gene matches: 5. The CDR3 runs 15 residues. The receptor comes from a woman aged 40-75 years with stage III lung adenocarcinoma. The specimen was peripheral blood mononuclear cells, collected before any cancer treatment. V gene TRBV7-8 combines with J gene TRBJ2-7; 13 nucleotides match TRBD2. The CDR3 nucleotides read TGTGCCAGCAGCCGCCGACTAGCGGGGGGTTACGAGCAGTACTTC. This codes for CASSRRLAGGYEQYF.